The 11 T cell receptor beta chains listed next were all sequenced from one sample in a study of cytomegalovirus exposure and HLA in healthy donors. Sequencing used immunoSEQ multiplex PCR; TCRdb keeps in-frame clones, though not all of them. In the table there are approximately 230,000 clones, roughly nine tenths of which are singletons. The sequencing input was PBMCs. The receptors come from a man in his late teens or twenties in good health and CMV-seropositive.

In DNA, the CDR3 is TGTGCCAGCACCCCTCAGATGACAGGGGGCTCTGGCTACACCTTC. This codes for CASTPQMTGGSGYTF. The gene calls are TRBV7-9 and TRBJ1-2; 10 positions agree with TRBD1. The CDR3 is 15 amino acids. V gave up 7 bases and J gave up 7 bases; unmatched junction bases: 12. Per the germline V gene, CDR1 is SEHNR and CDR2 is FQNEAQ (reference sequence).

The V call is TRBV30, the J call TRBJ1-3; D is unresolved. The germline gives CDR1 GTSNPN, CDR2 SVGIG (reference sequence). CDR3 size: 12 residues. V was clipped by 3 bases and J by 0 bases, with 3 bases between them. CDR3 loop: CAWSSSGNTIYF. The CDR3 DNA reads as TGTGCCTGGAGCAGCTCTGGAAACACCATATATTTT. Full variable domain (rest looked up from reference TRBV30 and TRBJ1-3): SQTIHQWPATLVQPVGSPLSLECTVEGTSNPNLYWYRQAAGRGLQLLFYSVGIGQISSEVPQNLSASRPQDRQFILSSKKLLLSDSGFYLCAWSSSGNTIYFGEGSWLTVV.

The V call is TRBV18, the J call TRBJ1-4, with D unresolved. The ends were cut back, 5 bases at V and 8 bases at J, with 9 bases in the middle. Germline values: CDR1 KGHSH, CDR2 LQKENI. CDR3 length equals 12 residues. In nucleotides, the CDR3 is TGTGCCAGCTCATCGGAACGAGAAAAACTGTTTTTT. Translated, it gives CASSSEREKLFF.

The chain couples TRBV7-9 to TRBJ1-1, with TRBD1 matching 7 bases. The CDR3 contains 14 residues. V lost 4 bases, J lost 4 bases, and 6 bases stayed unmatched. Germline assignment: CDR1 SEHNR and CDR2 FQNEAQ (reference sequence). In DNA form, the CDR3 reads TGTGCCAGCAGCTCTCGGACAGGAGGCACTGAAGCTTTCTTT. As protein: CASSSRTGGTEAFF.

This clone has more than one count but fewer than ten. The chain is built from TRBV28 and TRBJ2-7; no definite D call. V was pared by 7 bases and J by 1 base, with 17 bases between. The germline V gene encodes CDR1 MDHEN and CDR2 SYDVKM. The CDR3 runs 15 residues. The CDR3 is CASNSRFHGSYEQYF. The CDR3 region has the DNA TGTGCCAGCAACTCCCGCTTCCACGGTTCCTACGAGCAGTACTTC.

The chain combines TRBV2 with TRBJ2-3; D might be TRBD2 (6 bases). The CDR3 is 15 amino acids. The germline V gene encodes CDR1 SNHLY and CDR2 FYNNEI. Trimming cost V 2 bases and J 3 bases, with 12 bases left between them. The CDR3 DNA sequence: TGTGCCAGCAGTGAATGGGGGGAAGGAACAGATACGCAGTATTTT. Protein product: CASSEWGEGTDTQYF.

V usage is TRBV9 and J usage is TRBJ2-7, with a tentative D call TRBD2 (6 bases). The CDR3 runs to 15 residues. V shed 7 bases and J shed 5 bases, with 22 bases lying between them. Germline V gives CDR1 SGDLS, CDR2 YYNGEE. The DNA for the CDR3 is TGTGCCAGCCCCGATGTGGGAGGATTAATAAACGAGCAGTACTTC. Translating gives CASPDVGGLINEQYF.

The chain combines TRBV7-6 with TRBJ1-2; TRBD1 is a possible D gene (6 bases). Trimming took 1 base from V and 5 from J, leaving 8 bases between them. CDR1 and CDR2 from the germline V gene are SGHVS and FNYEAQ. The CDR3 sequence is 13 residues long. Here the CDR3 reads CASSLGQGYGYTF. CDR3 nucleotides: TGTGCCAGCAGCTTAGGGCAGGGGTATGGCTACACCTTC.

V gene TRBV27 combines with J gene TRBJ1-5, with D unresolved. V was pared by 6 bases and J by 0 bases, with 12 bases between. Germline values: CDR1 MNHEY, CDR2 SMNVEV (reference sequence). The CDR3 spans 15 residues. The CDR3 sequence is CASSPLGYSNQPQHF. The CDR3 bases are TGTGCCAGCAGCCCCCTAGGATATAGCAATCAGCCCCAGCATTTT.

This chain joins TRBV18 and TRBJ1-1, with 8 positions matching TRBD1. Per the germline V gene, CDR1 is KGHSH and CDR2 is LQKENI. V was pared by 3 bases and J by 1 base, with 7 bases of the junction left unmatched. The CDR3 runs 16 residues. The CDR3 here is CASSPRGRGPNTEAFF. The CDR3 DNA sequence: TGTGCCAGCTCACCGAGGGGCAGGGGGCCGAACACTGAAGCTTTCTTT.

The chain recombines TRBV4-1 with TRBJ2-2, with 14 bases aligning to TRBD2. CDR1 MGHRA and CDR2 YSYEKL come from the germline V gene. There are 17 residues in the CDR3. J was trimmed by 7 bases and V by 4 bases; bases with no gene match: 8. The CDR3 region has the DNA TGCGCCAGCAGCCGACAGACTAGCGGGAGGGCCGGCGGGGAGCTGTTTTTT. Residues: CASSRQTSGRAGGELFF.